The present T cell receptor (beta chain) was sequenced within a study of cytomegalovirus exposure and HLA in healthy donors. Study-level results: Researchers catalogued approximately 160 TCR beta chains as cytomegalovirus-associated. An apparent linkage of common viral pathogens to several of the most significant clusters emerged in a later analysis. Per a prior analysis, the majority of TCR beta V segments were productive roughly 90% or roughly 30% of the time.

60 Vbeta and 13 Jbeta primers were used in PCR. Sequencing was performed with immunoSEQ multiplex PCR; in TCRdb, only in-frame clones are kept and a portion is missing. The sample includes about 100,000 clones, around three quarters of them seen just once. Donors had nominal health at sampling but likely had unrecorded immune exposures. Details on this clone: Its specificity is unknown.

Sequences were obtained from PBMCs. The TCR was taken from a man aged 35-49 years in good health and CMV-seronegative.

The CDR3 DNA sequence: TGTGCCAGCAGCAGAGGGACAGGGGGCTACGAGCAGTACTTC. Its protein product is CASSRGTGGYEQYF. The chain links TRBV5-4 to TRBJ2-7; 11 nucleotides line up with TRBD1. The CDR3 is 14 residues long. Germline V gene lookup returns CDR1 SGHNT and CDR2 YYREEE (reference sequence). Trimming removed 4 bases from V and 3 bases from J; junction bases left unmatched: 3. Combining the CDR3 with reference TRBV5-4 and TRBJ2-7 gives the whole variable domain ETGVTQSPTHLIKTRGQQVTLRCSSQSGHNTVSWYQQALGQGPQFIFQYYREEENGRGNFPPRFSGLQFPNYSSELNVNALELDDSALYLCASSRGTGGYEQYFGPGTRLTVT.